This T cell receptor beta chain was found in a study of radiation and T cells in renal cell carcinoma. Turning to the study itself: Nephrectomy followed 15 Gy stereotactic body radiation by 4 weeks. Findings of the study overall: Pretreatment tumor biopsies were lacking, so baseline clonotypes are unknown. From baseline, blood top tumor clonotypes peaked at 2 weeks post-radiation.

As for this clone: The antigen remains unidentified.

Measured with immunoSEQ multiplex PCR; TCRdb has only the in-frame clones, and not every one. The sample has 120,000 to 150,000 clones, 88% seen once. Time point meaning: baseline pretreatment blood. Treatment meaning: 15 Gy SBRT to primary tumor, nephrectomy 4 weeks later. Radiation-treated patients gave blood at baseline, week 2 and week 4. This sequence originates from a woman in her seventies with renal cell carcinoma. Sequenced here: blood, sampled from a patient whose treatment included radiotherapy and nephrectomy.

The CDR3 DNA reads as TGTGCCAGCAGCTTAGGCCTGCCCGGGACAGGGAACGGCTACACCTTC. Its protein is CASSLGLPGTGNGYTF. The chain uses TRBV7-2 and TRBJ1-2, with 9 positions matching TRBD1. V was pared by 1 base and J by 8 bases, with 11 bases of the junction left unmatched. The CDR3 is made up of 16 amino acids. The germline gives CDR1 SGHTA, CDR2 FQGNSA.